Listed below are T cell receptor beta chains from one sample, sequenced in a study of shared clonotypes between healthy human individuals. The data were produced by immunoSEQ multiplex PCR, yet TCRdb's version contains in-frame clones alone and is incomplete. The table includes millions of clones, 95% detected once. Material for sequencing was naive CD4+ T cells sorted from blood. Every receptor here comes from a young man in good health. Each CDR3 is given with its conserved first and last residue.

>TRBV5-1|14|TRBJ2-3
CASSLLGGGDTQYF
>TRBV6-5|11|TRBJ1-2
CASGQVYGYTF
>TRBV6-4|12|TRBJ2-1
CASSDNNNEQFF
>TRBV18|14|TRBJ2-7
CASSPLDRGYEQYF
>TRBV30|12|TRBJ1-2
CAWSGQGYGYTF
>TRBV6-1|13|TRBJ2-5
CASARGHGETQYF
>TRBV2|17|TRBJ2-7
CASREAPGAGGSYEQYF
>TRBV19|15|TRBJ2-1
CASSIGAAAYNEQFF
>TRBV9|14|TRBJ2-2
CASRRVGNTGELFF
>TRBV7-9|15|TRBJ2-5
CASSLGTSGSETQYF
>TRBV29-1|12|TRBJ1-2
CSVERTNYGYTF
>TRBV30|16|TRBJ2-7
CAWSPPRGVKGSEQYF
>TRBV7-8|16|TRBJ2-7
CASSPGSGGPQDEQYF
>TRBV6-1|13|TRBJ2-7
CAIIAGGSYEQYF
>TRBV7-3|18|TRBJ2-3
CASSPNLQGHLGTDTQYF
>TRBV28|16|TRBJ1-3
CASSLRTPSSGNTIYF
>TRBV29-1|14|TRBJ2-3
CSVEDQSGTDTQYF
>TRBV7-6|15|TRBJ2-5
CASSLAHGVQETQYF
>TRBV18|12|TRBJ2-7
CASSPNGGEQYF
>TRBV5-4|15|TRBJ2-7
CASSSAGTSYDEQYF
>TRBV2|16|TRBJ2-7
CASKPSGRAEGYEQYF
>TRBV4-3|15|TRBJ2-7
CASSQGVGDSYEQYF
>TRBV6-1|14|TRBJ2-3
CASRKGGLTDTQYF
>TRBV29-1|14|TRBJ1-1
CSVGRAGTNTEAFF
>TRBV30|15|TRBJ2-5
CAWSVGEAGEETQYF
>TRBV7-9|14|TRBJ2-7
CASSSDRGFHEQYF